Presented here are 3 T cell receptor beta chains from one specimen sequenced in a study of blood T cells in healthy people across ages (dated by TCRdb to about 2015). Library method: 5' RACE. Sequencing was performed on an Illumina HiSeq 2500. A second PCR of about 7 to 12 cycles was performed with a sample-barcoded 5' primer and a J-beta primer mix. In TCRdb, the public reads were trimmed at Q25 with fastp and aligned with MiXCR, with productive beta chains retained. Rows merge per CDR3 protein into single entries with the most common DNA and genes. The sample table shows some 1.4 million distinct CDR3 sequences, and roughly 40% are seen once. The ten most abundant clones make up 7% to 9.5% of the sample. The sequencing sample was made of blood. Receptors originate from a woman under 30 in good health.

The chain combines TRBV12-3 or TRBV12-4 with TRBJ2-5; TRBD1 matches at 9 bases. V dropped 2 bases and J dropped 5; count of bases not matched to a gene: 9. The CDR3 extends over 16 amino acids. CDR3 sequence (DNA): TGTGCCAGCAGTTTACGTCACAGGGGGCGCAGGGAGACCCAGTACTTC. Translating it yields CASSLRHRGRRETQYF.

This chain links TRBV2 with TRBJ2-7, with D maybe TRBD2 (6 bases). The V gene lost 4 bases and the J gene lost 2 bases, with 9 bases spanning the gap. The CDR3 runs to 13 residues. The V gene's germline CDR1 is SNHLY and CDR2 FYNNEI. In nucleotides, the CDR3 is TGTGCCAGCAGTGCGGACTACACCTACGAGCAGTACTTC. Translating it yields CASSADYTYEQYF.

V gene TRBV5-4 combines with J gene TRBJ2-1, with D perhaps matching TRBD2 (6 bases). Germline assignment: CDR1 SGHNT and CDR2 YYREEE (reference sequence). V lost 7 bases, J lost 7 bases, and 18 bases lay in between. The CDR3 is 14 amino acids. The CDR3 sequence: CASGGVGVGNEQFF. Written as DNA, the CDR3 is TGTGCCAGCGGAGGGGTTGGAGTTGGGAATGAGCAGTTCTTC.